The clone carrying this T cell receptor (beta chain) was observed a single time. The germline V and J ends were trimmed by 2 bases and 7 bases, with 9 bases remaining between them. The CDR3 has 13 residues. Germline assignment: CDR1 MNHEY and CDR2 SVGAGI. These data are taken from a study of blood T cell repertoires in COVID-19. Study in general: The United States, Italy and Spain provided the acute and convalescent COVID-19 samples.

In the authors' workflow: Nucleated cell number was recorded as an estimate derived from reference gene primer amplification. Profiling relied on immunoSEQ multiplex PCR, and the TCRdb table lists in-frame clones only, not all of them. Clone size and the V and J calls come from that table; the DNA yielded D and trimming. In the table there are about 280,000 clones, 85% to 90% of which are singletons. The sequenced sample was PBMCs or T cells enriched from blood (not recorded which). V is TRBV6-5 and J is TRBJ1-5; D call uncertain. The source of this sequence is a woman in her fifties or sixties in a cohort exposed to, infected with or recovered from COVID-19 (not recorded which). CDR3 sequence reads: CASSYGEGQPQHF. DNA for the CDR3: TGTGCCAGCAGTTACGGGGAGGGACAGCCCCAGCATTTT.